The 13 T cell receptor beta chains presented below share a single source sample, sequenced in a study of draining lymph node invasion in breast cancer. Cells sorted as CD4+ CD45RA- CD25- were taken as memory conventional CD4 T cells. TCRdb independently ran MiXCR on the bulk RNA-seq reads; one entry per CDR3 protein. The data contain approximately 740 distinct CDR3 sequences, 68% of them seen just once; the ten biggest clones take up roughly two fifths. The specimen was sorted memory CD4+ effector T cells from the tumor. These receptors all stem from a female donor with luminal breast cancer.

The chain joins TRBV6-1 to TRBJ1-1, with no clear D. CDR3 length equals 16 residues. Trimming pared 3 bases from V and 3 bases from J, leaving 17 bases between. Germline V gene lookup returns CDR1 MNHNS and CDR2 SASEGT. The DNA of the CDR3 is TGTGCCAGCAGTGACGCCGGCCGTTTACGTGACACTGAAGCTTTCTTT. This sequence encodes CASSDAGRLRDTEAFF.

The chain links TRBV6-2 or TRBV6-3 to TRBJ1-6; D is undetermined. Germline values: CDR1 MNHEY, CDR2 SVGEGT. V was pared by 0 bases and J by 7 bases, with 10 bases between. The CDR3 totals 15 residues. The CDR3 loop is CASSYSMGRNSPLHF. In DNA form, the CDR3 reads TGTGCCAGCAGTTACTCGATGGGCAGGAATTCACCCCTCCACTTT.

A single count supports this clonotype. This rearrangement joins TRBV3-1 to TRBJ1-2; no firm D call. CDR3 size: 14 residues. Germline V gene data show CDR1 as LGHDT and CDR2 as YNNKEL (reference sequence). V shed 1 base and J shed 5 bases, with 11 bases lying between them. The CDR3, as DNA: TGTGCCAGCAGCCAAGCGGCCAGGACTTATGGCTACACCTTC. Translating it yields CASSQAARTYGYTF.

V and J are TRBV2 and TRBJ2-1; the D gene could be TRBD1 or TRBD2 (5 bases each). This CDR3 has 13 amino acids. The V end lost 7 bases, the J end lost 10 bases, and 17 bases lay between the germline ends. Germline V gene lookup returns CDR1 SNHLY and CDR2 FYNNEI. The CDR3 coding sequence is TGTGCCAGCACCCTGGGGCTAGCACAGGAGCAGTTCTTC. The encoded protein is CASTLGLAQEQFF.

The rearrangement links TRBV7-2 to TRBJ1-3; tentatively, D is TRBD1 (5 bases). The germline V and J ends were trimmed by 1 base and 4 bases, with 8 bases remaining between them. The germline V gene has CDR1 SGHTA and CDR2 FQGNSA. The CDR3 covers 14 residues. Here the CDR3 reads CASSLGGVGNTIYF. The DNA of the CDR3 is TGTGCCAGCAGCTTAGGAGGGGTGGGAAACACCATATATTTT.

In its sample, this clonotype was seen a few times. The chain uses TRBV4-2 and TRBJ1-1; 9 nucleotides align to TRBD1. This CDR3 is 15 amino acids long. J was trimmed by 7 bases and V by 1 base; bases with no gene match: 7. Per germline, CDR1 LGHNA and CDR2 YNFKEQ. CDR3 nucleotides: TGTGCCAGCAGCCAAGTCGCGGACAGGGGAGGTGAAGCTTTCTTT. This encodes CASSQVADRGGEAFF.

The CDR3 sequence: CSASRIDYGYTF. The CDR3 DNA reads TGCAGTGCTAGCAGGATCGACTATGGCTACACCTTC. The chain recombines TRBV20-1 with TRBJ1-2; D not resolved. The CDR3 extends over 12 amino acids. Trimming shortened V by 3 bases and J by 3 bases, and 8 bases separated the two germline ends. Germline loops: CDR1 DFQATT, CDR2 SNEGSKA (reference sequence).

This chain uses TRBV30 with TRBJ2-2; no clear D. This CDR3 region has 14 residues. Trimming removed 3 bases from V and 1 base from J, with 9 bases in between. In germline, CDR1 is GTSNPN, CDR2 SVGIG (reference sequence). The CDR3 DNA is TGTGCCTGGAGACGGACCCGGAACACCGGGGAGCTGTTTTTT. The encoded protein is CAWRRTRNTGELFF. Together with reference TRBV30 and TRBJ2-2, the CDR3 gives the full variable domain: SQTIHQWPATLVQPVGSPLSLECTVEGTSNPNLYWYRQAAGRGLQLLFYSVGIGQISSEVPQNLSASRPQDRQFILSSKKLLLSDSGFYLCAWRRTRNTGELFFGEGSRLTVL.

The CDR3 here is CASSFSGGGDEKLFF. The CDR3 coding sequence is TGTGCCAGCAGCTTCTCAGGGGGGGGAGACGAAAAACTGTTTTTT. This chain joins TRBV7-9 and TRBJ1-4; 7 positions match TRBD1. With V trimmed by 3 bases and J by 8 bases, 9 bases remained unmatched. Germline V gives CDR1 SEHNR, CDR2 FQNEAQ (reference sequence). The CDR3 spans 15 residues.

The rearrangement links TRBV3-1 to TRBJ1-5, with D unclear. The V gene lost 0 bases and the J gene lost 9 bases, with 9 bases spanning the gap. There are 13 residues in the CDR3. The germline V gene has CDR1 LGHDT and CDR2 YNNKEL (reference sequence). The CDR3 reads CASSQDVSGPQHF. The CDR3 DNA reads TGTGCCAGCAGCCAAGATGTGTCGGGGCCCCAGCATTTT.

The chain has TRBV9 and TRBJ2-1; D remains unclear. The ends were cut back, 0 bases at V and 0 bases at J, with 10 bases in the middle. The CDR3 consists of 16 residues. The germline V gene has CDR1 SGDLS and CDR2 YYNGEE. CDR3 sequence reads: CASSVVESISYNEQFF. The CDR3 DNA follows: TGTGCCAGCAGCGTAGTCGAGTCCATCTCCTACAATGAGCAGTTCTTC.

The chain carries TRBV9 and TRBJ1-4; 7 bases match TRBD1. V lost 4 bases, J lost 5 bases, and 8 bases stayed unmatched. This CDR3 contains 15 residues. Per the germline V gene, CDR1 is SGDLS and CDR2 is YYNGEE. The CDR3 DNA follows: TGTGCCAGCAGCAAGGGGGGACAGAAAAATGAAAAACTGTTTTTT. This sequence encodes CASSKGGQKNEKLFF. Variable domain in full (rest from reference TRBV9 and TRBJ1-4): DSGVTQTPKHLITATGQRVTLRCSPRSGDLSVYWYQQSLDQGLQFLIQYYNGEERAKGNILERFSAQQFPDLHSELNLSSLELGDSALYFCASSKGGQKNEKLFFGSGTQLSVL.

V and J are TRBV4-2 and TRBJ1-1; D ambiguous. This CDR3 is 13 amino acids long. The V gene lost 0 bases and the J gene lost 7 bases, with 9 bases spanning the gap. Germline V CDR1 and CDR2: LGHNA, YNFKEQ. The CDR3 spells CASSQDHGVEAFF. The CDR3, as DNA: TGTGCCAGCAGCCAAGATCACGGGGTTGAAGCTTTCTTT.